The rows below give T cell receptor beta chains drawn from one sample of a study of PD-1 blockade in mismatch repair-deficient tumors. Sequencing used immunoSEQ multiplex PCR; TCRdb keeps in-frame clones, though not all of them. Among tens of thousands of clones listed, approximately 84% were seen once. This sample comprised peripheral blood, obtained 76 weeks after starting pembrolizumab. These receptors all stem from an adult with mismatch repair-deficient cancer. Each CDR3 is given with its conserved first and last residue. The D gene is left open where the match is weak. Not every row has a clone size; where given, it reads once, few, many or a size class.

v_gene	abundance	d_gene	j_gene	CDR3aa	CDR3nt
TRBV7-2	NA	TRBD2	TRBJ2-1	CASSLEAGEGNEQFF	TGTGCCAGCAGCTTAGAAGCGGGAGAGGGCAATGAGCAGTTCTTC
TRBV18	once	NA	TRBJ2-2	CASSPRGVGTGELFF	TGTGCCAGCTCACCACGGGGAGTAGGCACCGGGGAGCTGTTTTTT
TRBV6-5	NA	NA	TRBJ1-4	CASSSFATENEKLFF	TGTGCCAGCAGTTCTTTTGCGACTGAGAATGAAAAACTGTTTTTT
TRBV19	NA	NA	TRBJ2-1	CASSNQATKNEQFF	TGTGCCAGTAGTAACCAAGCTACGAAAAATGAGCAGTTCTTC
TRBV7-3	NA	TRBD2	TRBJ2-3	CASSLTGGPSDTQYF	TGTGCCAGCAGCTTAACGGGAGGGCCTTCAGATACGCAGTATTTT
TRBV19	NA	TRBD1	TRBJ1-5	CASSGSGGRQPQHF	TGTGCCAGTAGTGGCTCAGGGGGAAGACAGCCCCAGCATTTT
TRBV7-6	NA	TRBD1	TRBJ2-5	CASSPGTGKETQYF	TGTGCCAGCAGCCCTGGGACAGGGAAAGAGACCCAGTACTTC
TRBV7-9	NA	TRBD1	TRBJ2-5	CASSLDFGQAQYF	TGTGCCAGCAGCTTAGACTTTGGACAGGCCCAGTACTTC
TRBV10-3	NA	TRBD1	TRBJ2-7	CAISELGTDRYEQYF	TGTGCCATCAGTGAGCTAGGGACAGACAGATACGAGCAGTACTTC
TRBV7-2	NA	TRBD2	TRBJ2-7	CASSSGLVPYEQYF	TGTGCCAGCAGCTCGGGACTAGTTCCCTACGAGCAGTACTTC
TRBV5-1	NA	TRBD1	TRBJ1-2	CASSLDPAQGGYTF	TGCGCCAGCAGCTTGGATCCGGCACAGGGGGGCTACACCTTC
TRBV19	NA	NA	TRBJ2-7	CASSIGDSYEQYF	TGTGCCAGTAGTATAGGGGACTCCTACGAGCAGTACTTC
TRBV18	NA	TRBD1	TRBJ1-2	CASSLQGAGYGYTF	TGTGCCAGCTCACTACAGGGGGCTGGCTATGGCTACACCTTC
TRBV14	NA	NA	TRBJ2-1	CASSPRDYNEQFF	TGTGCCAGCAGCCCGCGGGACTACAATGAGCAGTTCTTC
TRBV5-1	NA	TRBD2	TRBJ2-3	CASSWTSGSTDTQYF	TGCGCCAGCAGTTGGACTAGCGGGAGCACAGATACGCAGTATTTT
TRBV28	NA	NA	TRBJ2-3	CASSIGRARGTQYF	TGTGCCAGCAGTATTGGAAGGGCTCGGGGTACGCAGTATTTT
TRBV30	NA	TRBD1	TRBJ1-1	CACQPGQSNTEAFF	TGTGCCTGCCAACCGGGACAGTCCAACACTGAAGCTTTCTTT
TRBV18	NA	NA	TRBJ2-7	CASWGGTEGSDEQYF	TGTGCCAGCTGGGGCGGGACAGAGGGATCGGACGAGCAGTACTTC
TRBV15	NA	TRBD1	TRBJ1-2	CATSNRQGSGYGYTF	TGTGCCACCAGCAACCGACAGGGGAGCGGCTATGGCTACACCTTC
TRBV6-5	once	NA	TRBJ1-2	CASRAGINYGYTF	TGTGCCAGCAGAGCGGGAATAAACTATGGCTACACCTTC
TRBV27	once	NA	TRBJ2-2	CASAHTNTGELFF	TGTGCCAGCGCGCACACGAACACCGGGGAGCTGTTTTTT
TRBV5-4	NA	TRBD2	TRBJ2-7	CASSLAGGAGVSYEQYF	TGTGCCAGCAGCTTGGCCGGAGGGGCGGGAGTCTCCTACGAGCAGTACTTC
TRBV19	NA	NA	TRBJ1-1	CASSVSASLNTEAFF	TGTGCCAGTAGTGTCTCGGCGTCACTGAACACTGAAGCTTTCTTT
TRBV2	NA	TRBD2	TRBJ2-1	CASTQLAGEGNEQFF	TGTGCCAGCACTCAACTAGCGGGAGAGGGGAATGAGCAGTTCTTC
TRBV7-8	NA	NA	TRBJ2-2	CASSLPRQTGELFF	TGTGCCAGCAGCTTACCCCGACAGACCGGGGAGCTGTTTTTT
TRBV14	NA	NA	TRBJ1-1	CASSQVSGRNTEAFF	TGTGCCAGCAGCCAAGTGTCAGGGAGGAACACTGAAGCTTTCTTT
TRBV6-5	few	NA	TRBJ2-3	CASSDFGEVADTQYF	TGTGCCAGCAGCGATTTCGGGGAGGTAGCCGATACGCAGTATTTT
TRBV9	few	TRBD2	TRBJ2-3	CASSGGTSGLTDTQYF	TGTGCCAGCAGCGGCGGGACTAGCGGACTCACAGATACGCAGTATTTT
TRBV4-2	few	TRBD2	TRBJ2-7	CASSQTSGSSYEQYF	TGTGCCAGCAGCCAAACTAGCGGGAGCTCCTACGAGCAGTACTTC
TRBV29-1	NA	NA	TRBJ1-4	CSARRGTHNEKLFF	TGCAGCGCCCGGCGGGGCACCCATAATGAAAAACTGTTTTTT
TRBV9	NA	TRBD2	TRBJ2-3	CASSVGGRDTDTQYF	TGTGCCAGCAGCGTAGGCGGGAGGGACACAGATACGCAGTATTTT
TRBV19	NA	TRBD2	TRBJ2-2	CASRPSGGNTGELFF	TGTGCCAGTAGACCTAGCGGGGGGAACACCGGGGAGCTGTTTTTT
TRBV27	NA	TRBD2	TRBJ2-1	CASRNLLAVEQFF	TGTGCCAGCAGGAATCTACTAGCGGTTGAGCAGTTCTTC
TRBV2	NA	NA	TRBJ1-4	CATEAETNEKLFF	TGTGCCACCGAGGCAGAAACTAATGAAAAACTGTTTTTT
TRBV30	NA	NA	TRBJ1-3	CAWSHGGSYTIYF	TGTGCCTGGAGTCACGGGGGATCTTACACCATATATTTT
TRBV7-3	NA	NA	TRBJ2-5	CASSLGSSHQETQYF	TGTGCCAGCAGCTTAGGTAGTTCCCATCAAGAGACCCAGTACTTC
TRBV7-8	few	NA	TRBJ2-7	CASTGLTRTYEQYF	TGTGCCAGCACCGGCCTGACCCGCACCTACGAGCAGTACTTC
TRBV30	NA	NA	TRBJ1-1	CAWTPGYRVNTEAFF	TGTGCCTGGACCCCGGGGTATCGGGTGAACACTGAAGCTTTCTTT
TRBV6-5	NA	TRBD1	TRBJ2-1	CASSFGTEPYNEQFF	TGTGCCAGCAGTTTCGGGACAGAGCCTTACAATGAGCAGTTCTTC
TRBV18	NA	NA	TRBJ2-3	CASSYLPSTDTQYF	TGTGCCAGCTCCTACCTTCCGAGCACAGATACGCAGTATTTT
TRBV29-1	NA	TRBD2	TRBJ2-5	CSVGGPSGTETQYF	TGCAGCGTTGGAGGGCCTAGCGGGACTGAGACCCAGTACTTC
TRBV4-1	NA	NA	TRBJ1-1	CASSQDRVLPDAFF	TGCGCCAGCAGCCAAGACAGGGTTCTACCCGACGCTTTCTTT
TRBV4-2	NA	NA	TRBJ2-5	CASSQDGSRKETQYF	TGTGCCAGCAGCCAAGACGGGAGTAGAAAAGAGACCCAGTACTTC
TRBV7-8	NA	NA	TRBJ1-3	CASSPEQDSRIYF	TGTGCCAGCAGCCCCGAGCAGGACAGCCGCATATATTTT
TRBV19	NA	TRBD1	TRBJ2-5	CASRAGTEETQYF	TGTGCCAGTAGGGCCGGGACAGAAGAGACCCAGTACTTC
TRBV29-1	NA	TRBD2	TRBJ2-7	CSVWAGVGEQYF	TGCAGCGTCTGGGCGGGGGTTGGCGAGCAGTACTTC
TRBV2	NA	TRBD2	TRBJ2-1	CASSVTSGSYSGEQFF	TGTGCCAGCAGCGTCACTAGCGGGAGTTATAGCGGTGAGCAGTTCTTC
TRBV6-1	once	NA	TRBJ1-4	CASRPGQGEKLFF	TGTGCCAGCAGACCGGGCCAAGGCGAAAAACTGTTTTTT
TRBV14	NA	NA	TRBJ1-4	CASSQASGQRNEKLFF	TGTGCCAGCAGCCAAGCAAGCGGACAGCGTAATGAAAAACTGTTTTTT
TRBV9	NA	TRBD2	TRBJ2-2	CASSPRGLAGSFTGELFF	TGTGCCAGCAGCCCGAGGGGACTAGCGGGATCTTTCACCGGGGAGCTGTTTTTT
TRBV9	NA	TRBD2	TRBJ2-1	CASSVPAWVAGEGEQFF	TGTGCCAGCAGCGTACCCGCTTGGGTAGCGGGAGAAGGGGAGCAGTTCTTC
TRBV2	NA	NA	TRBJ2-7	CASSESQGSEQYF	TGTGCCAGCAGTGAATCACAGGGTTCCGAGCAGTACTTC